This T cell receptor (beta chain) was identified during a study of PD-1 blockade in classical Hodgkin lymphoma (dated by TCRdb to about 2020). Context from the whole study: Nivolumab dosing was 3 mg/kg intravenously every 2 weeks, continuing until either disease progression or unacceptable toxicity. The study used CyTOF and TCR beta sequencing to define a peripheral blood immune signature of response to PD-1 blockade in classical Hodgkin lymphoma.

The Qiagen DNeasy kit was used to extract genomic DNA both from unsorted PBMCs and from the negatively selected CD4+ and CD8+ fractions. TCR beta CDR3 regions were subjected to amplification by immunoSEQ multiplex PCR with primers that anneal to V and J segments. Amplification bias was minimized using a synthetic immune receptor repertoire, and residual bias was removed computationally after sequencing. Per the source publication's procedure: Repertoire diversity was quantified as the Shannon entropy index using custom Python scripts. Unsorted, CD4+ and CD8+ repertoires were examined separately, except in combined analyses, for which CD4+ and CD8+ sequences were merged in silico. A clone was considered expanded if an increase in frequency of at least 2-fold after treatment relative to C1D1 was found, and a pseudocount of 0.5 was applied to clones undetected at baseline. Singleton clones were defined as clones with 0 or 1 copy at C1D1, and non-singleton clones were defined as clones with 2 or more copies. Clones expanded in unsorted samples were annotated as CD4+, CD8+ or unknown by matching protein sequences in sorted samples from the same patient. Wilcoxon tests on paired samples were used to test diversity changes from C1D1 to C4D1. Not all clones reach the TCRdb copy of this immuneACCESS table, which keeps in-frame sequences only. Checked studies attribute under half of the gap to unresolved V genes and leave the rest unexplained. Clone size and V and J calls were adopted from that table, with D and trimming inferred from the DNA. This sample is represented by tens of thousands of clones; roughly 70% of them were singletons. The ten top clones hold 20% to 25% of the sample.

The study at large found these results: Diversity was lower in patients who began nivolumab less than 1 year after ASCT, so these patients were left out of later analyses to avoid confounding by immune reconstitution. Trial patients with a complete response had baseline diversity similar to that of newly diagnosed patients, while partial responders and progressors had significantly lower diversity. The study was limited to a single clinical trial cohort, and causes of repertoire differences, possibly disease activity or prior therapy, remained undefined. By C4D1, a significant rise was seen in CD4+ TCR diversity but not in CD8+ TCR diversity (p=0.0027 vs p=0.16), and the rise was most apparent among complete responders (p=0.02). Baseline TCR diversity was reported to be lower in newly diagnosed patients than in healthy donors, and even lower in relapsed/refractory patients.

The time point label corresponds to: cycle 1 day 1 (C1D1), immediately before nivolumab initiation. All trial patients had relapsed after autologous stem cell transplantation, with cohorts A, B and C differing in prior brentuximab vedotin exposure. The trial cohort comprised roughly 50 patients with relapsed/refractory classical Hodgkin lymphoma whose best overall responses were complete response, partial response or progressive disease. Trial patients were treated with single-agent nivolumab in the multi-cohort phase II CheckMate 205 trial. An independent review committee assessed best overall response using the 2007 International Working Group response criteria. Trial PBMCs were collected just before the start of nivolumab (C1D1) and during therapy at cycle 2 day 1 and cycle 4 day 1. After peripheral blood was drawn into 8 mL Vacutainer Cell Preparation Tubes, PBMCs were isolated by centrifugation and then cryopreserved.

Details on this clone: Its antigen is currently not known. Base qualities were left out, and no much larger clone turns up one base away.

The CDR3 sequence holds 15 residues, the cysteine and phenylalanine included. Kept here is only the CDR3 DNA, which spans 45 bases and is read in frame from base 1. Reading the germline V gene gives CDR1 MGHDK and CDR2 SYGVNS. Trimmed from V: 4 bases; trimmed from J: 4 bases; junction bases lacking a gene match: 5. This TCR was recovered from a human donor with classical Hodgkin lymphoma. Sequencing was performed on peripheral blood mononuclear cells (PBMCs), taken at baseline. The sequence is built from TRBV25-1 and TRBJ1-1; TRBD1 matches 11 bases in the middle. The CDR3: CASSGGQGATTEAFF. The sequenced DNA: TGTGCCAGCAGTGGCGGACAGGGGGCTACCACTGAAGCTTTCTTT.